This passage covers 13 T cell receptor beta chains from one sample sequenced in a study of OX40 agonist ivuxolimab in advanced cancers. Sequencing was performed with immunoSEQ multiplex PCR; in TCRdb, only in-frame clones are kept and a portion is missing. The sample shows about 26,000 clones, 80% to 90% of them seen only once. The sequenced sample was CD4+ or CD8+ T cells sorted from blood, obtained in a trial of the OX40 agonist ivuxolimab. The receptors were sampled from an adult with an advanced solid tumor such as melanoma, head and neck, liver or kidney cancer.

The CDR3 DNA sequence: TGTGCCATCAGTGAGGTTGGAGGGCTGGGAGAGACCCAGTACTTC. As protein: CAISEVGGLGETQYF. The rearrangement uses TRBV10-3 and TRBJ2-5; a possible D gene is TRBD2 (6 bases). The V and J ends lost 2 bases and 4 bases respectively, with 14 bases between them. Germline CDR1 reads ENHRY; CDR2 reads SYGVKD. This CDR3 is 15 amino acids long.

Written as DNA, the CDR3 is TGTGCCAGCGGGGGACGGCTCTCGGACGAGCAGTACTTC. Translating it yields CASGGRLSDEQYF. The rearrangement joins TRBV7-9 to TRBJ2-7, with D perhaps being TRBD1 or TRBD2 (5 bases each). This CDR3 has 13 residues. Germline CDR1 reads SEHNR; CDR2 reads FQNEAQ (reference sequence). The V and J ends lost 8 bases and 5 bases respectively, with 16 bases between them.

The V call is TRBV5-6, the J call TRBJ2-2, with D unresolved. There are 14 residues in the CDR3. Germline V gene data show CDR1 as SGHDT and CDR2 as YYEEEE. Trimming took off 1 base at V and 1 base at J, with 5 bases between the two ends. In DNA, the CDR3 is TGTGCCAGCAGCTTGCACGGGAACACCGGGGAGCTGTTTTTT. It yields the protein CASSLHGNTGELFF.

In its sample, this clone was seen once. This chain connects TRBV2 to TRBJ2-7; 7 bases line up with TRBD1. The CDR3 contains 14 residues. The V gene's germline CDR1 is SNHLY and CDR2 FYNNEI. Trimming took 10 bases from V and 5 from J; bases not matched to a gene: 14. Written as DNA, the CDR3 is TGTGCCATCGACCTCCAGGGGGTAAGGGACGAGCAGTACTTC. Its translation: CAIDLQGVRDEQYF.

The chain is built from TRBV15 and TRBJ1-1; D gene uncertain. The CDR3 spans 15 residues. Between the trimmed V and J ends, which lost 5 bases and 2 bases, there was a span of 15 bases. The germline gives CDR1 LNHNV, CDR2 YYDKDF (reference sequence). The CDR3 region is CATSSRAGINTEAFF. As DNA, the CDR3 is TGTGCCACCAGCTCCCGGGCGGGGATTAACACTGAAGCTTTCTTT.

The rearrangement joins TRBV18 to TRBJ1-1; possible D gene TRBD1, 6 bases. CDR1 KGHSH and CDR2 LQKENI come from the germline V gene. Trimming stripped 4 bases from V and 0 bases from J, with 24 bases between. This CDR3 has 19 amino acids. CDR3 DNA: TGTGCCAGCTCACTATCTGGATACGAGGACAGAAGAATGAACACTGAAGCTTTCTTT. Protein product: CASSLSGYEDRRMNTEAFF.

The CDR3 coding sequence is TGTGCCAGCAGTCCCTGGGGGGAGACCCAGTACTTC. It codes for CASSPWGETQYF. The chain employs TRBV27 and TRBJ2-5, with D tentatively TRBD1 or TRBD2 (5 bases each). The length of the CDR3 is 12 residues. The germline V gene encodes CDR1 MNHEY and CDR2 SMNVEV (reference sequence). V lost 5 bases and J lost 5, with 9 bases in between.

The chain's CDR3 is CASSEGWGTGVIGELFF. DNA for the CDR3: TGTGCCAGCAGTGAAGGGTGGGGAACAGGGGTGATCGGGGAGCTGTTTTTT. J is TRBJ2-2 and V is TRBV2, with 7 bases fitting TRBD1. V dropped 1 base and J dropped 7; count of bases not matched to a gene: 12. This CDR3 spans 17 amino acids. Looked up from germline, CDR1 is SNHLY and CDR2 is FYNNEI.

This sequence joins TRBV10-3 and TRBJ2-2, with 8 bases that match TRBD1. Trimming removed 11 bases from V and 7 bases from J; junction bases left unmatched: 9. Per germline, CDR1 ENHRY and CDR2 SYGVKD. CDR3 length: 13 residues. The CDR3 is CASWTGMDGELFF. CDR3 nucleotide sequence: TGTGCCTCCTGGACAGGGATGGACGGGGAGCTGTTTTTT.

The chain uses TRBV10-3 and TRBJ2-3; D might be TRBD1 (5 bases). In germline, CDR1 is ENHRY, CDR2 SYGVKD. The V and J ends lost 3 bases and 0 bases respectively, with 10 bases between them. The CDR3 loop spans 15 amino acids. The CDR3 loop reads CAISDPDSSTDTQYF. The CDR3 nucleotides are TGTGCCATCAGTGACCCCGACAGCAGCACAGATACGCAGTATTTT.

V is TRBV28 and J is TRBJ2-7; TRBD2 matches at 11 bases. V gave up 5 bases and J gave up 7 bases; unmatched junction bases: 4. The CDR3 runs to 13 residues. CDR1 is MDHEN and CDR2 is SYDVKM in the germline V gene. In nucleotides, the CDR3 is TGTGCCAGCAGTGGCAGACTAGCGGGAGAGCAGTACTTC. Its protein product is CASSGRLAGEQYF.

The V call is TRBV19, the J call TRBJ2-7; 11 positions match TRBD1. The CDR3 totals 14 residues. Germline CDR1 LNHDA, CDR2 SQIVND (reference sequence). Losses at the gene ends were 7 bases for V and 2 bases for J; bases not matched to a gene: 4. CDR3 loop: CASNSGQGAYEQYF. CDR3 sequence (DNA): TGTGCCAGTAATTCGGGACAGGGGGCCTACGAGCAGTACTTC. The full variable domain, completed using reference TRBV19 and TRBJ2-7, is DGGITQSPKYLFRKEGQNVTLSCEQNLNHDAMYWYRQDPGQGLRLIYYSQIVNDFQKGDIAEGYSVSREKKESFPLTVTSAQKNPTAFYLCASNSGQGAYEQYFGPGTRLTVT.

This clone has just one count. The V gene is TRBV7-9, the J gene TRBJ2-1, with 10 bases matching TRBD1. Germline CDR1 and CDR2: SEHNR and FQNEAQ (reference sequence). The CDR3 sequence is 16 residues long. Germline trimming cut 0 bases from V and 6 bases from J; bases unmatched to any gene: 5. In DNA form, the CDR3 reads TGTGCCAGCAGCTTAGCGACGGGACAGGGGTCCAATGAGCAGTTCTTC. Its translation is CASSLATGQGSNEQFF.